This T cell receptor beta chain was captured in a study of blood T cells in healthy people across ages. Study-level information: Capturing about one barcoded beta molecule per two T cells was achieved by template switching. Overall study results and limits: Shifts in expanded clonotypes may have been confounded by donor CMV status, which was unknown.

After removal of 2 bases from V and 4 bases from J, the junction contained 5 bases not matched to a gene. Germline-derived CDR1 and CDR2 are SGHNT and YYREEE (reference sequence). The length of the CDR3 is 16 residues. Together with a sample-barcoded 5' primer, a J-beta primer mix was included in a second PCR lasting about 7 to 11 cycles. A tag from a template-switch adaptor with 12 random nucleotides marked each cDNA molecule. A single record per CDR3 protein comes from TCRdb applying MiXCR to the 5' RACE reads. Of about 1.6 million distinct CDR3 sequences in the sample, 30% to 35% were seen once. In its sample, this clonotype was seen a few times. The target antigen is unknown.

This TCR derives from a woman aged 30 to 39 in good health. This chain links TRBV5-4 with TRBJ2-3; 12 bases match TRBD2. Sequencing input: blood. DNA of the CDR3: TGTGCCAGCAGCTTTCCTAGCGGGGGGGCCGCAGATACGCAGTATTTT. This codes for CASSFPSGGAADTQYF.